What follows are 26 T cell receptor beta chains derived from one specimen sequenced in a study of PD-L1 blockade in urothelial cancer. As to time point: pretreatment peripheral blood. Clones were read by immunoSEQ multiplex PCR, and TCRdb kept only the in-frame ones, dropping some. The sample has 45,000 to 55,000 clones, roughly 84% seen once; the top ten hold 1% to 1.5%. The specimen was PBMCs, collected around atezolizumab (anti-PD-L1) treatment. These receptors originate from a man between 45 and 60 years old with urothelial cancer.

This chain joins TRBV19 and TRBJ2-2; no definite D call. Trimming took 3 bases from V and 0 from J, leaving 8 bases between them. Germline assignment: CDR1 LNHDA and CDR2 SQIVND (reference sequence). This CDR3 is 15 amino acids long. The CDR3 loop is CASSIVSANTGELFF. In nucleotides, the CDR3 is TGTGCCAGTAGTATCGTCAGTGCGAACACCGGGGAGCTGTTTTTT.

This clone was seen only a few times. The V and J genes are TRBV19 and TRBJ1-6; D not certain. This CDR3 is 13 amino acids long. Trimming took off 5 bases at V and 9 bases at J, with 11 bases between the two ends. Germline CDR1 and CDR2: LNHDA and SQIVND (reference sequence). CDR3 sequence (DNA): TGTGCCAGTAGTCCAAGAGGGTCTTCACCCCTCCACTTT. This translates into CASSPRGSSPLHF.

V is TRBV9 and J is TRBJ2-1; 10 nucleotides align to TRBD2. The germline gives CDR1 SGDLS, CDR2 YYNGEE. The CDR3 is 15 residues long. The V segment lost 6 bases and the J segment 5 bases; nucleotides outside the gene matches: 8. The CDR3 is CASTPLLAGHNEQFF. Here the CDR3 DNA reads TGTGCCAGCACCCCTTTACTAGCGGGACACAATGAGCAGTTCTTC.

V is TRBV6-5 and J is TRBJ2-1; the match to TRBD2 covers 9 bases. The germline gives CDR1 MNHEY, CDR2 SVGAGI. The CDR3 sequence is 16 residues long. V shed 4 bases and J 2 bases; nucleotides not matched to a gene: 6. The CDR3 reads CASSSWLAGTYNEQFF. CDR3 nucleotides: TGTGCCAGCAGTTCCTGGCTAGCGGGGACCTACAATGAGCAGTTCTTC.

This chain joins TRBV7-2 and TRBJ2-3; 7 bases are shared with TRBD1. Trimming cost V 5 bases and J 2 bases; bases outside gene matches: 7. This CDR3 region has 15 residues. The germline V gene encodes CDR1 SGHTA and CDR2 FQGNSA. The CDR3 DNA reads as TGTGCCAGCAGCCTCGGACAGGTCCTCACAGATACGCAGTATTTT. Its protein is CASSLGQVLTDTQYF.

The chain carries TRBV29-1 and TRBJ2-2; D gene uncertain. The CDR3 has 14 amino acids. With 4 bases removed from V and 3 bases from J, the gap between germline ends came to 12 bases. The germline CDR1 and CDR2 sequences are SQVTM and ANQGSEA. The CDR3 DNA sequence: TGCAGCGTTGCAGCGTTTAGAGACACCGGGGAGCTGTTTTTT. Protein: CSVAAFRDTGELFF.

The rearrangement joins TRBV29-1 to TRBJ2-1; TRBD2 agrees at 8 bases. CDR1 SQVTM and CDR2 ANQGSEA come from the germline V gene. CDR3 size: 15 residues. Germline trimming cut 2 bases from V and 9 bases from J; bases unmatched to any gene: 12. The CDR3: CSVEYAGGLSTEQFF. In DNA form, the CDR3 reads TGCAGCGTTGAATATGCGGGGGGCCTCTCCACTGAGCAGTTCTTC.

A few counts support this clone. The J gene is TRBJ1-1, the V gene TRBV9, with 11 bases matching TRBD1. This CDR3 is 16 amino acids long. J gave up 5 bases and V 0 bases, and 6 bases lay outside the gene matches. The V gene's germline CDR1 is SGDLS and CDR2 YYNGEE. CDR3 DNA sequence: TGTGCCAGCAGCGTAGCGGGGACAGGGGGAAAGACTGAAGCTTTCTTT. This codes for CASSVAGTGGKTEAFF. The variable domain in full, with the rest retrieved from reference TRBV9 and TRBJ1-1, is DSGVTQTPKHLITATGQRVTLRCSPRSGDLSVYWYQQSLDQGLQFLIQYYNGEERAKGNILERFSAQQFPDLHSELNLSSLELGDSALYFCASSVAGTGGKTEAFFGQGTRLTVV.

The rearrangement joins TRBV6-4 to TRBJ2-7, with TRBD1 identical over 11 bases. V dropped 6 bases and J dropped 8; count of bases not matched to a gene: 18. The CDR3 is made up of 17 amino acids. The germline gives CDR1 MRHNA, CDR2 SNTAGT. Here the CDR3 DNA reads TGTGCCAGCAGCCCCTGGGGGACAGGGGGAAACATGAGCCAGCAGTACTTC. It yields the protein CASSPWGTGGNMSQQYF.

Here the CDR3 reads CASSTGTSGGFTNEQFF. In nucleotides, the CDR3 is TGCGCCAGCAGCACCGGGACTAGCGGGGGGTTTACCAATGAGCAGTTCTTC. This chain connects TRBV5-1 to TRBJ2-1; the match to TRBD2 covers 15 bases. This CDR3 has 17 amino acids. CDR1 is SGHRS, CDR2 YFSETQ, per germline. Losses at the gene ends were 4 bases for V and 6 bases for J; bases not matched to a gene: 8.

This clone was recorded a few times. DNA of the CDR3: TGTGCCAGCAGCTTAGGGGGCCAATACAATGAGCAGTTCTTC. This codes for CASSLGGQYNEQFF. This chain joins TRBV7-2 and TRBJ2-1; possible D gene TRBD1, 5 bases. Trimming took off 1 base at V and 4 bases at J, with 8 bases between the two ends. The CDR3 runs to 14 residues. CDR1 is SGHTA and CDR2 is FQGNSA in the germline V gene.

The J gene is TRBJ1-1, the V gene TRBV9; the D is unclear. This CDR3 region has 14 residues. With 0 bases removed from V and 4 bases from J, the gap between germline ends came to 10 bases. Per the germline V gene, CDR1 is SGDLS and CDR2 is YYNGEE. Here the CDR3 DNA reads TGTGCCAGCAGCGTAGGTAAAGGAGTCACTGAAGCTTTCTTT. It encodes CASSVGKGVTEAFF.

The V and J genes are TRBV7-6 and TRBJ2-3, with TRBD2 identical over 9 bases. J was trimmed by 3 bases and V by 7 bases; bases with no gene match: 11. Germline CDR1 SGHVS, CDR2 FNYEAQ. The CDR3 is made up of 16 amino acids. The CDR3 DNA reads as TGTGCCAGCACCCCAAGTAGCGGGGGCGGTACAGATACGCAGTATTTT. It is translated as CASTPSSGGGTDTQYF.

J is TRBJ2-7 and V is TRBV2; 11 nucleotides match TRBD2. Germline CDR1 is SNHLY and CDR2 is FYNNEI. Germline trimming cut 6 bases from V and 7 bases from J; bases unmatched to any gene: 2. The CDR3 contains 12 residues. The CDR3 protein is CASRRLAGEQYF. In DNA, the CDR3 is TGTGCCAGCAGGCGACTAGCGGGAGAGCAGTACTTC.

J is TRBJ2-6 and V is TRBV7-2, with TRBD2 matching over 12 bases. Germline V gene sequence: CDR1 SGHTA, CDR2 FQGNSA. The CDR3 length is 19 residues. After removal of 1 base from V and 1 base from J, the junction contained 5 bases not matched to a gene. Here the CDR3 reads CASSLGLAGVGSGANVLTF. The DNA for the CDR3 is TGTGCCAGCAGCTTAGGACTAGCGGGAGTGGGATCTGGGGCCAACGTCCTGACTTTC.

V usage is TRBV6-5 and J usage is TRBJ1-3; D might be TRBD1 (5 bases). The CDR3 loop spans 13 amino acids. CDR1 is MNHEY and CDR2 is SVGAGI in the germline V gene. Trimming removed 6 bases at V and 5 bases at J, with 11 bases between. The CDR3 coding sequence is TGTGCCAGCAGGAAGGACATACGAAACACCATATATTTT. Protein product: CASRKDIRNTIYF.

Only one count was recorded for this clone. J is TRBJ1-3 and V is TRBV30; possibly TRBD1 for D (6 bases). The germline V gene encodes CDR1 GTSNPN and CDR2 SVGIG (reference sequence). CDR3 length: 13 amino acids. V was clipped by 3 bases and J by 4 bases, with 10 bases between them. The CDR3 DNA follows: TGTGCCTGGAGGTCAGGGGCCGGAAACACCATATATTTT. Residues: CAWRSGAGNTIYF.

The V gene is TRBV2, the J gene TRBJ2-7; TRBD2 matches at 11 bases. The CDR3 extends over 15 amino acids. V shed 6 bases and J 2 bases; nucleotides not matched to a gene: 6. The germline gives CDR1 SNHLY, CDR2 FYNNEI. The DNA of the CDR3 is TGTGCCAGCAGGTTTAGCGGGGGGGCCCCCTACGAGCAGTACTTC. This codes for CASRFSGGAPYEQYF.

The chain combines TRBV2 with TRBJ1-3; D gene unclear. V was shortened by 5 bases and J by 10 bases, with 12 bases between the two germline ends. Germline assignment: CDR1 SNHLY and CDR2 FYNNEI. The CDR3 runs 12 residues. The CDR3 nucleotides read TGTGCCAGCAGTCCTGTGCGGTGGACCATATATTTT. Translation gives CASSPVRWTIYF. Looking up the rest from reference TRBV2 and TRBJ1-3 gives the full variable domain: EPEVTQTPSHQVTQMGQEVILRCVPISNHLYFYWYRQILGQKVEFLVSFYNNEISEKSEIFDDQFSVERPDGSNFTLKIRSTKLEDSAMYFCASSPVRWTIYFGEGSWLTVV.

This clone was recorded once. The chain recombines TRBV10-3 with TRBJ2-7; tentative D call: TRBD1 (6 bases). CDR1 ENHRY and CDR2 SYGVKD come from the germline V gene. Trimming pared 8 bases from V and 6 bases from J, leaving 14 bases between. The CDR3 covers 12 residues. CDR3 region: CAIGAGGGEQYF. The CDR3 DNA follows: TGTGCCATCGGAGCTGGGGGCGGCGAGCAGTACTTC.

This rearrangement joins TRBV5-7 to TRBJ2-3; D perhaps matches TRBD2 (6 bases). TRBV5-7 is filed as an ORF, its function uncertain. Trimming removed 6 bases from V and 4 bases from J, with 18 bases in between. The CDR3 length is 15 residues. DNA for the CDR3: TGTGCCAGCATCCCGGGGGACCCGAGCCCAGATACGCAGTATTTT. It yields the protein CASIPGDPSPDTQYF.

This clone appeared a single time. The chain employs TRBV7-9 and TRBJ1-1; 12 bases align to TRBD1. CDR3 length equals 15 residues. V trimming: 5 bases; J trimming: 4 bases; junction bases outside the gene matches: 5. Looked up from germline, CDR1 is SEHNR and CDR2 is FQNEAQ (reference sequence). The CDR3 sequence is CASSPRDRGLTEAFF. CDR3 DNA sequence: TGTGCCAGCAGCCCTCGGGACAGGGGGCTCACTGAAGCTTTCTTT.

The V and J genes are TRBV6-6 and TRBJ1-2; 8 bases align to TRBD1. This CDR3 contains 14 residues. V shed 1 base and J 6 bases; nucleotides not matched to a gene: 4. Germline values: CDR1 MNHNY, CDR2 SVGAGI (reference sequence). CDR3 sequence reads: CASSYFDRGDGYTF. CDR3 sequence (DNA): TGTGCCAGCAGTTACTTCGACAGGGGAGATGGCTACACCTTC.

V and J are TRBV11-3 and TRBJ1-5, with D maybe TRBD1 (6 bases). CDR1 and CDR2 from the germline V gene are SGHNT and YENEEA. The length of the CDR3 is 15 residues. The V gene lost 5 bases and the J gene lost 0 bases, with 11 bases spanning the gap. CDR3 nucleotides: TGTGCCAGCAGCCGGGACACCTCTAGCAATCAGCCCCAGCATTTT. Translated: CASSRDTSSNQPQHF.

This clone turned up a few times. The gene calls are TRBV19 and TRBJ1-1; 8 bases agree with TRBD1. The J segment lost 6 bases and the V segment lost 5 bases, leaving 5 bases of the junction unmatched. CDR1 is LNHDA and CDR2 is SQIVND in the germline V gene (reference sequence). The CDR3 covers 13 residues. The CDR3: CASSVTGGPEAFF. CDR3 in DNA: TGTGCCAGTAGTGTCACAGGGGGTCCTGAAGCTTTCTTT.

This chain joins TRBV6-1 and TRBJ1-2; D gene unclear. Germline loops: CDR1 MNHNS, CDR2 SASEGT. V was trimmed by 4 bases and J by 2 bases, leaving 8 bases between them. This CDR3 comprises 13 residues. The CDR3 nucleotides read TGTGCCAGCAGTGTGACTTTAAACTATGGCTACACCTTC. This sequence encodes CASSVTLNYGYTF.